The following is a T cell receptor beta chain sequence with its context. Antigen specificity is unknown. The same CDR3 also results from other DNA sequences found in this sample. CDR3 length: 15 amino acids. CDR1 is SGDLS, CDR2 YYNGEE, per germline. V was pared by 3 bases and J by 8 bases, with 5 bases of the junction left unmatched. Likely unrecorded immune exposures existed in these nominally healthy donors. The PCR employed 60 Vbeta primers together with 13 Jbeta primers. Some clones are missing from TCRdb's copy, which holds only in-frame ones; the method was immunoSEQ multiplex PCR. The table lists approximately 140,000 clones, over 60% of them singletons. The record originates from a study of cytomegalovirus exposure and HLA in healthy donors. The wider study: Unique TCRs from HLA-typed donors, roughly 87 million of them, were held in an early data release.

Overall study findings and caveats: Follow-up analysis found HLA locus-dependent TCR association rates, highest for DRB1 and lowest for HLA-C. A few V segments could not be told apart, such as TRBV6-2 and TRBV6-3, and were left out.

This sequence originates from a female donor in good health and CMV-seronegative. The rearrangement uses TRBV9 and TRBJ1-6, with TRBD1 matching 10 bases. The sequenced material came from PBMCs. The CDR3 DNA reads TGTGCCAGCAGCGCTACTGGGACAGGGGATTCACCCCTCCACTTT. Translating it yields CASSATGTGDSPLHF.